The 26 T cell receptor beta chains in this list originate from one sample, sequenced in a study of beta chain features in type 1 diabetes. Every isolated RNA sample was fully reverse transcribed, so sequencing captured expressed TCRB transcripts. Some clones are missing from TCRdb's copy, which holds only in-frame ones; the method was immunoSEQ multiplex PCR. The data contain 300,000 or so clones, around 9.7% of them singletons. Study-level points and caveats: There was a moderate but significant shortening of TCRB CDR3s in all four CD4+ subsets of Type 1 diabetes patients.

Their antigens remain unidentified. The sequencing input was central memory CD4+ T cells from blood. The receptors were sampled from a man aged 25-45 years with type 1 diabetes.

J is TRBJ2-7 and V is TRBV5-6; 7 bases line up with TRBD1. Germline loops: CDR1 SGHDT, CDR2 YYEEEE. This CDR3 has 14 residues. Trimming cost V 4 bases and J 3 bases; bases outside gene matches: 7. The CDR3 DNA follows: TGTGCCAGCAGCAGAGACAGGGCGCTCTACGAGCAGTACTTC. This sequence encodes CASSRDRALYEQYF.

V usage is TRBV5-4 and J usage is TRBJ2-5; D may be TRBD1 or TRBD2 (6 bases each). Germline V lookup: CDR1 SGHNT, CDR2 YYREEE (reference sequence). CDR3 size: 16 residues. V was shortened by 5 bases and J by 1 base, with 18 bases between the two germline ends. The CDR3 region is CASRGQKRGAQETQYF. The CDR3 coding sequence is TGTGCCAGCAGGGGGCAGAAGAGGGGGGCCCAAGAGACCCAGTACTTC.

The chain recombines TRBV5-1 with TRBJ2-3, with TRBD2 identical over 8 bases. The ends lost 2 bases at V and 2 bases at J; junction bases unmatched: 7. Germline CDR1 is SGHRS and CDR2 is YFSETQ. The CDR3 is 16 amino acids. The CDR3 DNA reads TGCGCCAGCAGCTTCGGGAGCGGGGGAGCCACAGATACGCAGTATTTT. Translation: CASSFGSGGATDTQYF. The variable domain in full, completed from reference TRBV5-1 and TRBJ2-3, reads KAGVTQTPRYLIKTRGQQVTLSCSPISGHRSVSWYQQTPGQGLQFLFEYFSETQRNKGNFPGRFSGRQFSNSRSEMNVSTLELGDSALYLCASSFGSGGATDTQYFGPGTRLTVL.

This clone turned up a few times. The genes are TRBV9 and TRBJ1-3; perhaps TRBD1 as D (5 bases). Trimming stripped 0 bases from V and 3 bases from J, with 13 bases between. CDR3 length: 16 residues. Germline V gene sequence: CDR1 SGDLS, CDR2 YYNGEE. CDR3 in DNA: TGTGCCAGCAGCGTAGGGGCAGGGATCTTTGGAAACACCATATATTTT. Translated, it gives CASSVGAGIFGNTIYF. Supplemented by reference TRBV9 and TRBJ1-3, the full variable domain reads DSGVTQTPKHLITATGQRVTLRCSPRSGDLSVYWYQQSLDQGLQFLIQYYNGEERAKGNILERFSAQQFPDLHSELNLSSLELGDSALYFCASSVGAGIFGNTIYFGEGSWLTVV.

Only a few counts were recorded for this clone. The rearrangement uses TRBV7-2 and TRBJ1-2; D uncertain. Looked up from germline, CDR1 is SGHTA and CDR2 is FQGNSA. There are 15 residues in the CDR3. The ends were cut back, 3 bases at V and 2 bases at J, with 13 bases in the middle. The CDR3 nucleotides read TGTGCCAGCAGCTTGGGTTTATTGGTCAACTATGGCTACACCTTC. This sequence encodes CASSLGLLVNYGYTF.

The chain recombines TRBV2 with TRBJ2-2, with D unclear. CDR3 length: 15 residues. Trimming removed 5 bases at V and 4 bases at J, with 14 bases between. Germline CDR1 SNHLY, CDR2 FYNNEI. The DNA of the CDR3 is TGTGCCAGCAGTTTTTCAGACCCATCCACCGGGGAGCTGTTTTTT. It yields the protein CASSFSDPSTGELFF.

In its sample, this clone was seen a few times. The V gene is TRBV29-1, the J gene TRBJ1-1; D is perhaps TRBD1 (5 bases). The CDR3 is 15 amino acids. Germline lookup yields CDR1 SQVTM and CDR2 ANQGSEA. V lost 1 base to trimming and J lost 1 base, with 13 bases between them. The CDR3 DNA reads as TGCAGCGTTGAAGGTCCCGCAGGGAGGAACACTGAAGCTTTCTTT. Translation: CSVEGPAGRNTEAFF.

The V gene is TRBV29-1, the J gene TRBJ2-7, with D possibly matching TRBD1 (5 bases). CDR1 and CDR2 from the germline V gene are SQVTM and ANQGSEA. Trimming pared 6 bases from V and 6 bases from J, leaving 15 bases between. CDR3 size: 12 residues. CDR3 DNA sequence: TGCAGCGTCCTGGCAGACAGTTTCGAGCAGTACTTC. This gives the protein CSVLADSFEQYF.

The rearrangement links TRBV7-2 to TRBJ2-7; no clear D gene. V was shortened by 11 bases and J by 2 bases, with 13 bases between the two germline ends. CDR3 length: 12 amino acids. CDR1 and CDR2 from the germline V gene are SGHTA and FQGNSA. CDR3 DNA: TGTGCCTCCGAAGGTCATCCCTACGAGCAGTACTTC. This translates into CASEGHPYEQYF. Drawing the rest from reference TRBV7-2 and TRBJ2-7, the complete variable domain is GAGVSQSPSNKVTEKGKDVELRCDPISGHTALYWYRQSLGQGLEFLIYFQGNSAPDKSGLPSDRFSAERTGGSVSTLTIQRTQQEDSAVYLCASEGHPYEQYFGPGTRLTVT.

Many counts were recorded for this clone. The rearrangement joins TRBV19 to TRBJ2-5, with unresolved D. Trimming cost V 10 bases and J 1 base, with 16 bases left between them. Per germline, CDR1 LNHDA and CDR2 SQIVND (reference sequence). The CDR3 covers 14 residues. CDR3 bases: TGTGCCACTAATTTATTCAGTTTCCAAGAGACCCAGTACTTC. Translated, it gives CATNLFSFQETQYF.

This clone was seen a handful of times. The chain uses TRBV4-3 and TRBJ1-1, with 10 bases fitting TRBD1. The V and J ends lost 3 bases and 11 bases, in that order; junction bases with no gene match: 12. The CDR3 consists of 15 residues. Germline values: CDR1 LGHNA, CDR2 YSLEER. CDR3 coding DNA: TGCGCCAGCAGCCAGACCGGGACAGGGGCGGATGGTGCTTTCTTT. Its protein is CASSQTGTGADGAFF.

The V and J genes are TRBV4-1 and TRBJ2-2, with D tentatively TRBD2 (6 bases). V was clipped by 6 bases and J by 2 bases, with 19 bases between them. Germline values: CDR1 MGHRA, CDR2 YSYEKL. This CDR3 is built from 17 residues. The CDR3 DNA reads as TGCGCCAGCAGTGGGGGGTTCGAACAGGAAAACACCGGGGAGCTGTTTTTT. It yields the protein CASSGGFEQENTGELFF.

This chain connects TRBV6-5 to TRBJ2-1, with 9 bases lining up with TRBD1. In germline, CDR1 is MNHEY, CDR2 SVGAGI. The CDR3 length is 14 residues. The ends lost 6 bases at V and 9 bases at J; junction bases unmatched: 9. CDR3: CASRAPGQGFEQFF. The CDR3 DNA reads TGTGCCAGCAGAGCCCCGGGACAGGGTTTTGAGCAGTTCTTC.

This clone was seen a few times. This chain joins TRBV27 and TRBJ2-2; no clear D gene. This CDR3 spans 12 amino acids. The V gene's germline CDR1 is MNHEY and CDR2 SMNVEV (reference sequence). With 3 bases removed from V and 6 bases from J, the gap between germline ends came to 5 bases. CDR3 loop: CASSFGPGELFF. For the CDR3, the DNA is TGTGCCAGCAGTTTTGGTCCCGGGGAGCTGTTTTTT.

This clone was observed a few times. This specimen includes other DNA sequences encoding the same CDR3. The chain combines TRBV5-1 with TRBJ1-2; 7 bases line up with TRBD1. V lost 4 bases to trimming and J lost 8 bases; unmatched junction nucleotides: 11. Germline CDR1 is SGHRS and CDR2 is YFSETQ. This CDR3 comprises 14 residues. The CDR3 is CASSPRTGDRGYTF. DNA of the CDR3: TGCGCCAGCAGCCCCCGGACAGGTGATAGAGGCTACACCTTC.

This rearrangement joins TRBV21-1 to TRBJ1-4. TRBV21-1 represents a pseudogene. The CDR3 loop spans 16 amino acids. The CDR3 sequence: CASFPRGTATNEKLFF. As DNA, the CDR3 is TGTGCCAGCTTCCCTCGAGGAACCGCAACTAATGAAAAACTGTTTTTT.

The V gene is TRBV2, the J gene TRBJ2-1; TRBD1 matches at 9 bases. The germline CDR1 and CDR2 sequences are SNHLY and FYNNEI. This CDR3 comprises 16 residues. V lost 4 bases, J lost 3 bases, and 7 bases stayed unmatched. The CDR3 loop reads CASSGGGTGSYNEQFF. For the CDR3, the DNA is TGTGCCAGCAGTGGCGGCGGGACAGGGAGCTACAATGAGCAGTTCTTC. Full variable domain (missing parts from reference TRBV2 and TRBJ2-1): EPEVTQTPSHQVTQMGQEVILRCVPISNHLYFYWYRQILGQKVEFLVSFYNNEISEKSEIFDDQFSVERPDGSNFTLKIRSTKLEDSAMYFCASSGGGTGSYNEQFFGPGTRLTVL.

The V gene is TRBV7-8, the J gene TRBJ2-6; TRBD1 agrees at 12 bases. The CDR3 is 20 amino acids. Germline CDR1 SGHVS, CDR2 FQNEAQ. V trimming: 5 bases; J trimming: 3 bases; junction bases outside the gene matches: 14. This CDR3 is CASSRRPTGTGGYGANVLTF. For the CDR3, the DNA is TGTGCCAGCAGCCGCCGACCTACCGGGACAGGGGGCTATGGGGCCAACGTCCTGACTTTC.

The chain employs TRBV2 and TRBJ2-5; D could derive from TRBD1 or TRBD2 (5 bases each). The V end lost 4 bases, the J end lost 5 bases, and 14 bases lay between the germline ends. Germline CDR1 and CDR2: SNHLY and FYNNEI. This CDR3 has 14 residues. The chain's CDR3 is CASSGRDVRETQYF. The DNA for the CDR3 is TGTGCCAGCAGTGGTAGGGACGTACGGGAGACCCAGTACTTC.

The V and J genes are TRBV15 and TRBJ1-2; weak D call: TRBD1 (6 bases). In germline, CDR1 is LNHNV, CDR2 YYDKDF (reference sequence). Trimming cost V 1 base and J 3 bases, with 15 bases left between them. The CDR3 sequence is 16 residues long. CDR3 loop: CATSRAGGQVDYGYTF. CDR3 coding DNA: TGTGCCACCAGCAGAGCCGGGGGGCAGGTCGACTATGGCTACACCTTC.

This clone appeared a few times. The chain recombines TRBV30 with TRBJ2-7; D ambiguous. The CDR3 length is 15 residues. Trimming removed 0 bases from V and 0 bases from J, with 12 bases in between. Germline CDR1 GTSNPN, CDR2 SVGIG (reference sequence). CDR3 residues: CAWSVLRTGSYEQYF. The CDR3 nucleotides read TGTGCCTGGAGTGTACTCAGGACGGGCTCCTACGAGCAGTACTTC. The variable domain in full, completed from reference TRBV30 and TRBJ2-7, reads SQTIHQWPATLVQPVGSPLSLECTVEGTSNPNLYWYRQAAGRGLQLLFYSVGIGQISSEVPQNLSASRPQDRQFILSSKKLLLSDSGFYLCAWSVLRTGSYEQYFGPGTRLTVT.

The rearrangement joins TRBV2 to TRBJ2-5; TRBD1 aligns across 9 bases. The CDR3 runs to 13 residues. CDR1 is SNHLY, CDR2 FYNNEI, per germline. J lost 5 bases, V lost 4 bases, and 2 bases had no gene match. The CDR3 region has the DNA TGTGCCAGCAGTGGGACAGGGGCGGAGACCCAGTACTTC. The encoded protein is CASSGTGAETQYF.

The V call is TRBV20-1, the J call TRBJ1-2, with no clear D. V was clipped by 7 bases and J by 6 bases, with 9 bases between them. Germline assignment: CDR1 DFQATT and CDR2 SNEGSKA (reference sequence). CDR3 length: 10 amino acids. CDR3 protein: CSVGGDGYTF. CDR3 DNA sequence: TGCAGTGTCGGTGGGGATGGCTACACCTTC.

V is TRBV7-9 and J is TRBJ2-7; TRBD1 matches at 8 bases. Germline V CDR1 and CDR2: SEHNR, FQNEAQ (reference sequence). This CDR3 is 14 amino acids long. Trimming took 2 bases from V and 2 from J; bases not matched to a gene: 2. Here the CDR3 reads CASSLQGATYEQYF. The CDR3 DNA reads as TGTGCCAGCAGCTTACAGGGGGCCACCTACGAGCAGTACTTC.

The CDR3 region is CASSPRGQLNTEAFF. The CDR3 DNA reads as TGTGCCAGCAGCCCCCGGGGACAGTTAAACACTGAAGCTTTCTTT. This sequence joins TRBV7-9 and TRBJ1-1; TRBD1 matches at 7 bases. CDR1 is SEHNR, CDR2 FQNEAQ, per germline (reference sequence). Trimming took 5 bases from V and 2 from J; bases not matched to a gene: 8. CDR3 length: 15 residues.

In its sample, this clone was seen a few times. The chain couples TRBV28 to TRBJ2-5; maybe TRBD1 (7 bases). The ends were cut back, 10 bases at V and 4 bases at J, with 16 bases in the middle. The CDR3 consists of 13 residues. CDR1 is MDHEN, CDR2 SYDVKM, per germline. CDR3: CATSPGGGETQYF. DNA for the CDR3: TGTGCCACAAGCCCAGGGGGAGGAGAGACCCAGTACTTC.